These T cell receptor beta chains were read from a single sample in a study of blood T cell repertoires in COVID-19. Only in-frame clones appear in the TCRdb table, and some are missing; sequencing was by immunoSEQ multiplex PCR. The sample holds under 250,000 clones, about four fifths seen once. What was sequenced was PBMCs or T cells enriched from blood (not recorded which). These receptors all stem from a woman between 40 and 55 years old with acute COVID-19. Each CDR3 is given with its conserved first and last residue. The D gene is left open where the match is weak.

V	D	J	CDR3
TRBV2	TRBD1	TRBJ1-2	CASSLQGPGYTF
TRBV2	-	TRBJ1-3	CASSEGQGNSGNTIYF
TRBV12-3/TRBV12-4	-	TRBJ2-7	CASRITGSYEQYF
TRBV6-6	TRBD1	TRBJ2-7	CASSRTGQGVGHEQYF
TRBV7-3	TRBD1	TRBJ1-1	CASGQGANTEAFF
TRBV29-1	-	TRBJ1-2	CSVEYRGTAGYTF
TRBV19	TRBD1	TRBJ2-3	CASSMTGSDTQYF
TRBV7-2	TRBD2	TRBJ2-1	CASSSSGGVYNEQFF
TRBV28	-	TRBJ2-5	CASSPGGEETQYF
TRBV7-3	-	TRBJ2-2	CASSLNVRGELFF
TRBV6-6	-	TRBJ1-1	CASSYPTENTEAFF
TRBV25-1	TRBD2	TRBJ2-7	CASRDLTTSGRSAEQYF
TRBV7-8	-	TRBJ1-2	CASSPYRQNTNYGYTF
TRBV18	-	TRBJ2-7	CASSPPTVSHEQYF
TRBV27	-	TRBJ2-2	CASAGAANTGELFF
TRBV6-6	-	TRBJ2-3	CASRDPGSSTDTQYF
TRBV19	-	TRBJ2-7	CASRGKGDSSYEQYF
TRBV28	-	TRBJ2-4	CASREGRLAKNIQYF
TRBV5-4	TRBD2	TRBJ2-7	CASSLGGLAGVGEQYF
TRBV4-1	-	TRBJ2-1	CASSQVGGQENNEQFF
TRBV19	TRBD1	TRBJ2-7	CASSIHRGTEQYF
TRBV9	-	TRBJ2-3	CASSREPTDTQYF
TRBV24-1	TRBD1	TRBJ2-5	CATSDDRGPWETQYF
TRBV10-3	TRBD1	TRBJ1-1	CAISPERSGGAVEAFF
TRBV18	-	TRBJ1-5	CASSPGERTSNQPQHF
TRBV5-1	TRBD1	TRBJ2-1	CASSLVATGLHEQFF
TRBV2	TRBD1	TRBJ1-2	CASSEVDRGNYGYTF
TRBV20-1	TRBD2	TRBJ2-3	CSASESGSRDTQYF
TRBV15	-	TRBJ1-1	CATSTYRVNTEAFF
TRBV6-5	-	TRBJ1-1	CASSYAPVRGTEAFF
TRBV19	TRBD2	TRBJ2-7	CASRTSSGTYEQYF
TRBV28	-	TRBJ1-1	CASSLSGLNTEAFF
TRBV12-3/TRBV12-4	-	TRBJ2-1	CASGQQAYNEQFF
TRBV27	-	TRBJ2-7	CATRLTGTTYEQYF
TRBV3-1/TRBV3-2	TRBD2	TRBJ2-3	CASSPRGGGTDTQYF
TRBV27	TRBD1	TRBJ2-2	CASRTGESGELFF
TRBV15	TRBD2	TRBJ2-3	CATSRKSGRGGDTQYF
TRBV15	-	TRBJ2-5	CATARDYFQETQYF
TRBV7-9	-	TRBJ1-3	CASSFGPTSGNTIYF
TRBV20-1	TRBD1	TRBJ2-2	CSASRWTGANTGELFF
TRBV6-2/TRBV6-3	-	TRBJ1-2	CASSAPGTPNLYGYTF
TRBV19	TRBD2	TRBJ2-1	CASSMQAGGRYEQFF
TRBV5-1	-	TRBJ2-1	CASSLGRSSYNEQFF
TRBV5-1	TRBD2	TRBJ2-7	CASRRTSGAFYEQYF
TRBV27	-	TRBJ1-5	CASSLNSYSNQPQHF
TRBV7-9	TRBD1	TRBJ2-2	CASRSGTGLLTNTGELFF
TRBV25-1	-	TRBJ2-1	CASSEGGRVTNEQFF
TRBV7-9	TRBD2	TRBJ2-3	CASSPPLLAGGGEDTQYF
TRBV11-2	-	TRBJ1-3	CASSFVPGAGNTIYF
TRBV5-1	TRBD1	TRBJ2-5	CASSFTGGETQYF